This T cell receptor (beta chain) was retrieved from a study of cytomegalovirus exposure and HLA in healthy donors. This PCR relied on a set of 60 Vbeta primers and 13 Jbeta primers. TCRdb's table, derived via immunoSEQ multiplex PCR, lists solely in-frame clones and lacks some. The sample yields 150,000 to 200,000 clones, about three quarters seen once. With 2 bases clipped from V and 2 bases from J, the junction kept 5 bases outside the gene matches. The CDR3 loop spans 15 amino acids. The germline gives CDR1 MNHNS, CDR2 SASEGT. Donors consisted of healthy bone marrow donors. While unrecorded immune exposures were likely, the donors were nominally healthy when sampled.

The chain uses TRBV6-1 and TRBJ2-7; 8 nucleotides align to TRBD1. This clonotype originated in a woman in her 30s in good health and CMV-seronegative. Source material: PBMCs. CDR3 in amino acids: CASSEQGAYPYEQYF. CDR3 coding DNA: TGTGCCAGCAGTGAACAGGGGGCCTACCCCTACGAGCAGTACTTC.